This record concerns one T cell receptor beta chain sequence. What it binds is unknown. Criteria for exclusion of patients were uncontrolled infection, other autoimmune disease, pregnancy or lactation. PBMCs were sourced from roughly 10 ml fresh peripheral blood. This entry belongs to a study of T cells in Graves' hyperthyroidism and ophthalmopathy. General study results and limits: Stable hyperthyroidism was separated from ophthalmopathy by a model based on 13 V-J features. Blood also held most thyroid clonotypes expanded beyond 0.001.

RNA transcripts provided the source from which TCR beta CDR3 regions were amplified. A first-round RT-PCR of the TCR CDR3 used the HTBI primer set. In TCRdb, the multiplex PCR reads were re-called with MiXCR into one record per CDR3 protein. The profile shows around 190,000 distinct CDR3 sequences, less than 20% of them singletons. The CDR3 totals 19 residues. The V gene end was trimmed by 2 bases and the J gene end by 0 bases; junction bases not matched to a gene: 10. This rearrangement joins TRBV6-7 to TRBJ2-6; 7 bases align to TRBD1. TRBV6-7 is treated as an ORF (open reading frame) with a function not yet certain. The TCR was taken from a woman in her forties or fifties with Graves' hyperthyroidism. The sequencing input was blood. The CDR3 is CASSYPLTGSNSGANVLTF. In DNA, the CDR3 is TGTGCCAGCAGTTACCCTTTGACAGGGTCGAACTCTGGGGCCAACGTCCTGACTTTC.